This T cell receptor (beta chain) appears in the sequencing data of a study of blood T cells in healthy people across ages. With each sample, at least 6 micrograms of total RNA were extracted. A second 7 to 11 cycle PCR used barcoded and J-beta primers. Each sample yielded at least 2.5 million CDR3-containing paired-end reads. In TCRdb, the 5' RACE reads were re-called with MiXCR into one record per CDR3 protein. The table has 580,000 or so distinct CDR3 sequences, 40% to 50% seen once. Germline loops: CDR1 ENHRY, CDR2 SYGVKD. J was trimmed by 0 bases and V by 1 base; bases with no gene match: 8. This CDR3 is built from 18 residues.

The rearrangement links TRBV10-3 to TRBJ2-3, with 9 bases aligning to TRBD2. What was sequenced was blood. The TCR comes from a man at least 80 years old in good health. CDR3 in DNA: TGTGCCATCAGTGAGTTTTCTAGCGGGGACCCTAGCACAGATACGCAGTATTTT. This sequence encodes CAISEFSSGDPSTDTQYF.